Listed below are T cell receptor beta chains from one sample, sequenced in a study of shared clonotypes between healthy human individuals. Only in-frame clones appear in the TCRdb table, and some are missing; sequencing was by immunoSEQ multiplex PCR. The sample contains about 680,000 clones, 60% to 80% of which appear only once. Sequences were obtained from memory CD4+ T cells sorted from blood. These receptors all come from a woman between 25 and 40 years old in good health. Both conserved end residues are part of each CDR3. D genes are given only for firm matches. Rows give clone size only sometimes, using once, few, many, or a class for an expanded clone.

CDR3 length,V gene,D gene,clone size,J gene,CDR3 protein,CDR3 DNA
14,TRBV28,TRBD1,.,TRBJ1-2,CASSSGGQGYGYTF,TGTGCCAGCAGTTCGGGGGGACAGGGCTATGGCTACACCTTC
14,TRBV30,.,few,TRBJ1-5,CAWSVDTGNQPQHF,TGTGCCTGGAGTGTAGATACCGGCAATCAGCCCCAGCATTTT
14,TRBV4-2,.,.,TRBJ2-2,CASSQEPNTGELFF,TGTGCCAGCAGCCAAGAGCCGAACACCGGGGAGCTGTTTTTT
15,TRBV19,TRBD1,.,TRBJ1-2,CASSDPGTGGDGYTF,TGTGCCAGTAGTGACCCCGGGACAGGGGGCGATGGCTACACCTTC
15,TRBV7-2,TRBD1,.,TRBJ1-3,CASSFSAGGGNTIYF,TGTGCCAGCAGCTTTTCGGCAGGGGGTGGAAACACCATATATTTT
17,TRBV19,TRBD1,.,TRBJ1-1,CASSRTGTGDGNTEAFF,TGTGCCAGTAGTCGTACCGGGACAGGGGATGGGAACACTGAAGCTTTCTTT
12,TRBV11-2,.,few,TRBJ1-2,CASSLDHYGYTF,TGTGCCAGCAGCTTAGATCACTATGGCTACACCTTC
15,TRBV7-9,.,once,TRBJ1-4,CASSSGTEANEKLFF,TGTGCCAGCAGCTCCGGGACCGAAGCAAATGAAAAACTGTTTTTT
15,TRBV5-1,TRBD1,.,TRBJ2-7,CASSFSRDRGSEQYF,TGCGCCAGCAGCTTTTCCCGGGACAGGGGTTCCGAGCAGTACTTC
13,TRBV10-3,.,.,TRBJ1-4,CAAGGQTQEKLFF,TGTGCCGCCGGAGGACAAACTCAAGAAAAACTGTTTTTT
16,TRBV5-8,.,.,TRBJ1-4,CASSPGRTATNEKLFF,TGTGCCAGCAGCCCGGGGAGGACAGCAACTAATGAAAAACTGTTTTTT